This T cell receptor beta chain derives from a study of T cell responses to AZD1222 COVID-19 vaccine. Notes on the study in general: Increases in Spike-specific TCR breadth and depth were seen after two AZD1222 doses.

This clone was observed a handful of times. What it binds is not known. The same CDR3 can be traced to other DNA sequences in this sample. Repertoires were generated with immunoSEQ multiplex PCR, while TCRdb's copy carries only in-frame clones and drops some. The sample lists approximately 120,000 clones; approximately 90% were seen once. V gave up 1 base and J gave up 0 bases, with 10 bases separating them. The CDR3 extends over 16 amino acids. Germline V CDR1 and CDR2: SGHTA, FQGTGA. The receptor was isolated from an adult in good health. This sequence joins TRBV7-3 and TRBJ2-1; either TRBD1 or TRBD2 may supply D (6 bases each). Sample: peripheral blood, taken on day 0 of MenACWY control vaccination. CDR3 amino acids: CASSLRRGDSYNEQFF. The CDR3 region has the DNA TGTGCCAGCAGCTTAAGGAGGGGGGACTCCTACAATGAGCAGTTCTTC.